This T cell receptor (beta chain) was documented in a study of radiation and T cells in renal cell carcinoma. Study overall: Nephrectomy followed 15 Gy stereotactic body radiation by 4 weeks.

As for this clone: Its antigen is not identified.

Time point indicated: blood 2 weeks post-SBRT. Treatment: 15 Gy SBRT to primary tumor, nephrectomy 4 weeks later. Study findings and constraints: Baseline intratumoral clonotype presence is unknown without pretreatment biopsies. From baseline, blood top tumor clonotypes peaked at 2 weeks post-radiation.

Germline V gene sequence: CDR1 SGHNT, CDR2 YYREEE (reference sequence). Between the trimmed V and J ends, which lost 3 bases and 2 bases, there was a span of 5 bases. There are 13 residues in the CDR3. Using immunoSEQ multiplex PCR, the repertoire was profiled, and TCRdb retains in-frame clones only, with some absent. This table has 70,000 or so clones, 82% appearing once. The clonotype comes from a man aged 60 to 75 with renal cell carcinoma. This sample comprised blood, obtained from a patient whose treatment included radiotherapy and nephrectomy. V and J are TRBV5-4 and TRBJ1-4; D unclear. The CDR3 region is CASSSGTNEKLFF. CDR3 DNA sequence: TGTGCCAGCAGCTCGGGCACTAATGAAAAACTGTTTTTT.